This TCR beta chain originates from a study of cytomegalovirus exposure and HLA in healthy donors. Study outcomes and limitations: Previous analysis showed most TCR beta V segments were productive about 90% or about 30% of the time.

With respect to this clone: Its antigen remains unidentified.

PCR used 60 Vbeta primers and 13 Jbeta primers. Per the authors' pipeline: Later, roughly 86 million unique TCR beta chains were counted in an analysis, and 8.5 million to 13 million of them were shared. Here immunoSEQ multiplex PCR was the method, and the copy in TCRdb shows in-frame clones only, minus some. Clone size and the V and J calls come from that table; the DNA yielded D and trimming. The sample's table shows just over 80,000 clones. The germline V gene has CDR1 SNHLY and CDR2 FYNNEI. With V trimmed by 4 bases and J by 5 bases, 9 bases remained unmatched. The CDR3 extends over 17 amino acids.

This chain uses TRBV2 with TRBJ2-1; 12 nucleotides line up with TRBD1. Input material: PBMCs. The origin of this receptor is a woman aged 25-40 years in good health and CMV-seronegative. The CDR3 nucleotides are TGTGCCAGCAGTGCACACGGGACAGGGGGCCCGGACAATGAGCAGTTCTTC. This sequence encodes CASSAHGTGGPDNEQFF.